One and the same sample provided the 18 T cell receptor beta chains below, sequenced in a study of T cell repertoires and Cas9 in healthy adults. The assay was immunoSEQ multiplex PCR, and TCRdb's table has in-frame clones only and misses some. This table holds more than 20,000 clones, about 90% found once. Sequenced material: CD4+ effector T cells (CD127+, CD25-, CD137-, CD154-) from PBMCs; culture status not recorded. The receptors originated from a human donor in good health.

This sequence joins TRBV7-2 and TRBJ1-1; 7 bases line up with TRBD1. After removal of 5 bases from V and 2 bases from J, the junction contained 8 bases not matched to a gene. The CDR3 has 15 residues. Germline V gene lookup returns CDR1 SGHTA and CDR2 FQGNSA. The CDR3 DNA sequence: TGTGCCAGCAGCCCACCCGGGACAGTTAACACTGAAGCTTTCTTT. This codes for CASSPPGTVNTEAFF.

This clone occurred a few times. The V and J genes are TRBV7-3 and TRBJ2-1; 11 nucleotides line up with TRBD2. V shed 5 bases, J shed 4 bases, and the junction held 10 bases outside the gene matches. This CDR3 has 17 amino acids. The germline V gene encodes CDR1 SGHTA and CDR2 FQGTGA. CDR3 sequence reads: CASSTSLTSGVYNEQFF. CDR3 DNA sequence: TGTGCCAGCAGCACCTCCTTGACTAGCGGGGTTTACAATGAGCAGTTCTTC.

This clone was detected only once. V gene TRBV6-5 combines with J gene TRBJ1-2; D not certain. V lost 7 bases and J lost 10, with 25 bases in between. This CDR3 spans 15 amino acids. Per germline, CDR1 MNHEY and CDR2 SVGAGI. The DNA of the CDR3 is TGTGCCAGCACCATGGGCGTTAGGTACCGCGGAGCCTACACCTTC. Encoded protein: CASTMGVRYRGAYTF.

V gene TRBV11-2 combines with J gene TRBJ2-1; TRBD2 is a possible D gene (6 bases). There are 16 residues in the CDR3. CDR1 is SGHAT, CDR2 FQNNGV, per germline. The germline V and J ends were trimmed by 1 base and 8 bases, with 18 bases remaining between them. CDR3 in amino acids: CASSLVSVAALDEQFF. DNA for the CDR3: TGTGCCAGCAGCTTAGTCTCTGTAGCGGCTTTGGATGAGCAGTTCTTC.

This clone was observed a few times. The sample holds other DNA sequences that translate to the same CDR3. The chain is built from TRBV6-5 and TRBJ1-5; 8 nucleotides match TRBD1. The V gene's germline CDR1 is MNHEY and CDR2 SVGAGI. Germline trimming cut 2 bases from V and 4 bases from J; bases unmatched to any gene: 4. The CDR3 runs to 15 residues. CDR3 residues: CASSYGRGRNQPQHF. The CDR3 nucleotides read TGTGCCAGCAGTTACGGCAGGGGGCGTAATCAGCCCCAGCATTTT.

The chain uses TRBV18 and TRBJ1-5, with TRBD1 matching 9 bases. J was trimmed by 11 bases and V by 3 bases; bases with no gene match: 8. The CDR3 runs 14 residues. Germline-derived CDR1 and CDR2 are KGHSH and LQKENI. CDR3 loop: CASSPRQGVAAQHF. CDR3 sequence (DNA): TGTGCCAGCTCACCTAGACAGGGGGTGGCGGCCCAGCATTTT.

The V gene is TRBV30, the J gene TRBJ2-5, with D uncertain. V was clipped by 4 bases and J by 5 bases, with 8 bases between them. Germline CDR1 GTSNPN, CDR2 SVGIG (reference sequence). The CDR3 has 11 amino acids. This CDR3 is CAWTGGETQYF. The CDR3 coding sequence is TGTGCCTGGACAGGCGGCGAGACCCAGTACTTC.

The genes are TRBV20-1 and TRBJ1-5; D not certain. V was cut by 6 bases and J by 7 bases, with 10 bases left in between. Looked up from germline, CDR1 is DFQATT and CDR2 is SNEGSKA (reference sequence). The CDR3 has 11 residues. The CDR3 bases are TGCAGTGCCAACTCTGGCCAGCCCCAGCATTTT. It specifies CSANSGQPQHF.

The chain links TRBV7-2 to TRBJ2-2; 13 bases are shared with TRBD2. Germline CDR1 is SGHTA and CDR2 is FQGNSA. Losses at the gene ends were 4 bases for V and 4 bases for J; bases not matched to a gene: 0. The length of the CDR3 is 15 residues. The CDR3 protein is CASSWTSGSTGELFF. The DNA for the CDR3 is TGTGCCAGCAGCTGGACTAGCGGGAGCACCGGGGAGCTGTTTTTT.

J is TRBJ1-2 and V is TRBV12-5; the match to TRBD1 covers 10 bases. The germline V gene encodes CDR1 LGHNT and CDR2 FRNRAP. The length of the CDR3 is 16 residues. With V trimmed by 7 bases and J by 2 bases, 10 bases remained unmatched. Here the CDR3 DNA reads TGTGCTAGTGTTAAACCTTCGGGACAGGGGAACTATGGCTACACCTTC. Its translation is CASVKPSGQGNYGYTF.

The CDR3: CASSLERRLAGGLSYEQYF. CDR3 bases: TGTGCCAGCAGCTTAGAGAGGCGACTAGCGGGGGGGCTGAGCTACGAGCAGTACTTC. The chain uses TRBV11-3 and TRBJ2-7, with 14 nucleotides matching TRBD2. CDR1 and CDR2 (germline): SGHNT, YENEEA. J gave up 3 bases and V 0 bases, and 10 bases lay outside the gene matches. The CDR3 has 19 amino acids.

The CDR3: CASSRAGEKLFF. The CDR3 DNA reads as TGTGCCAGCAGTCGCGCCGGAGAAAAACTGTTTTTT. The chain links TRBV11-1 to TRBJ1-4; D uncertain. Trimming stripped 6 bases from V and 8 bases from J, with 10 bases between. Germline V gives CDR1 SGHAT, CDR2 FQDESV (reference sequence). CDR3 length: 12 residues.

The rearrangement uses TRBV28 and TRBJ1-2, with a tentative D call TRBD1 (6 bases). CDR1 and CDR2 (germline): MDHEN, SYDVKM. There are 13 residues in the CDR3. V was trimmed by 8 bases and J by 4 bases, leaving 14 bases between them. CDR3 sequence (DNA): TGTGCCAGCGGCACACAGGGACTCTATGGCTACACCTTC. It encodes CASGTQGLYGYTF.

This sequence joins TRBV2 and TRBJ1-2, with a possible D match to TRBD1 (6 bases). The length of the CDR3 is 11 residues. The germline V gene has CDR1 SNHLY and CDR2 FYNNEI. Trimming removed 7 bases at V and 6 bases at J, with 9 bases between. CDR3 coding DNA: TGTGCCAGCACCAGGGGCGATGGCTACACCTTC. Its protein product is CASTRGDGYTF. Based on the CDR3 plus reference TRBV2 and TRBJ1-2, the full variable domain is EPEVTQTPSHQVTQMGQEVILRCVPISNHLYFYWYRQILGQKVEFLVSFYNNEISEKSEIFDDQFSVERPDGSNFTLKIRSTKLEDSAMYFCASTRGDGYTFGSGTRLTVV.

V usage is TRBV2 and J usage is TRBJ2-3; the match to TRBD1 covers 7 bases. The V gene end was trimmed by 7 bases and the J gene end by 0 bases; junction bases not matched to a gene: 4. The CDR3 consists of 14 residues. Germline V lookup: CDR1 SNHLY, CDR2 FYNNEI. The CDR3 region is CASTPDRSTDTQYF. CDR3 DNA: TGTGCCAGCACCCCGGACAGGAGCACAGATACGCAGTATTTT. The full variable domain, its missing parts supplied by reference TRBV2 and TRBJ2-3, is EPEVTQTPSHQVTQMGQEVILRCVPISNHLYFYWYRQILGQKVEFLVSFYNNEISEKSEIFDDQFSVERPDGSNFTLKIRSTKLEDSAMYFCASTPDRSTDTQYFGPGTRLTVL.

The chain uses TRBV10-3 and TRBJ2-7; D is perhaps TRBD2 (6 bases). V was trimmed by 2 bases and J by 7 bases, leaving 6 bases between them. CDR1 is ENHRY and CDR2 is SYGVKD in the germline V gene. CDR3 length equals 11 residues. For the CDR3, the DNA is TGTGCCATCAGTGAGGGGGGGGAGCAGTACTTC. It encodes CAISEGGEQYF.

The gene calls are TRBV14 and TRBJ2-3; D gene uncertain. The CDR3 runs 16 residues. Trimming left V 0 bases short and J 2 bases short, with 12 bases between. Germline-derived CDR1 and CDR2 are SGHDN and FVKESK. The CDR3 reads CASSQDISWVTDTQYF. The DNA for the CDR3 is TGTGCCAGCAGCCAAGACATCAGTTGGGTCACAGATACGCAGTATTTT.

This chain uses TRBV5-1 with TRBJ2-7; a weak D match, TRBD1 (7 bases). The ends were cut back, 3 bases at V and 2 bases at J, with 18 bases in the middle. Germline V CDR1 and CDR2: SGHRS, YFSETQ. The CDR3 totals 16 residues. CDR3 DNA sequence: TGCGCCAGCAGCTCAGGGGGGATCAGGGGTACCTACGAGCAGTACTTC. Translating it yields CASSSGGIRGTYEQYF.